The 22 T cell receptor beta chains below all came from one sample that was sequenced in a study of regulatory T cells in long-lasting Graves disease. Noted time point: persistent/refractory GD, antithyroid drugs over 5 years with positive TRAb. After RNA was extracted from PBMCs, the TCR library was made from it. Assembly of TCR beta libraries relied on iRepertoire HTBI primers together with Arm-PCR of CDR3 regions. TCRdb used MiXCR to reprocess the multiplex PCR reads, holding one entry per CDR3 protein. Among over 350,000 distinct CDR3 sequences listed, about a fifth were seen once. This material consisted of peripheral blood mononuclear cells (PBMCs), taken when the disease was refractory, from a patient treated with antithyroid drugs. These receptor sequences come from a female donor with Graves disease.

This clonotype was recorded many times. The V call is TRBV2, the J call TRBJ2-5, with 14 bases that match TRBD2. The V segment lost 7 bases and the J segment 4 bases; nucleotides outside the gene matches: 8. Germline CDR1 is SNHLY and CDR2 is FYNNEI. This CDR3 contains 16 residues. CDR3 residues: CASTRLAGGPGETQYF. The CDR3, as DNA: TGTGCCAGCACTAGACTAGCGGGAGGGCCGGGAGAGACCCAGTACTTC. The whole variable domain, filled in from reference TRBV2 and TRBJ2-5, reads EPEVTQTPSHQVTQMGQEVILRCVPISNHLYFYWYRQILGQKVEFLVSFYNNEISEKSEIFDDQFSVERPDGSNFTLKIRSTKLEDSAMYFCASTRLAGGPGETQYFGPGTRLLVL.

The rearrangement uses TRBV12-3 or TRBV12-4 and TRBJ2-5, with 9 nucleotides matching TRBD2. V dropped 6 bases and J dropped 2; count of bases not matched to a gene: 7. CDR3 length: 15 amino acids. Written as DNA, the CDR3 is TGTGCCAGCAGGGGAGCGGGAGGTGAACAAGAGACCCAGTACTTC. It is translated as CASRGAGGEQETQYF.

This sequence joins TRBV14 and TRBJ2-7; D ambiguous. V lost 1 base to trimming and J lost 3 bases, with 13 bases between them. This CDR3 comprises 15 residues. Germline assignment: CDR1 SGHDN and CDR2 FVKESK. Written as DNA, the CDR3 is TGTGCCAGCAGCCAAGGGATCAGAGTCCGCTACGAGCAGTACTTC. This gives the protein CASSQGIRVRYEQYF.

This clonotype came up many times. The chain has TRBV7-9 and TRBJ1-1; D not certain. The CDR3 is made up of 12 amino acids. Between the trimmed V and J ends, which lost 6 bases and 1 base, there was a span of 6 bases. Per germline, CDR1 SEHNR and CDR2 FQNEAQ (reference sequence). The CDR3 loop is CASSPENTEAFF. Here the CDR3 DNA reads TGTGCCAGCAGTCCGGAGAACACTGAAGCTTTCTTT.

There are a few counts of this clonotype. The chain couples TRBV12-3 or TRBV12-4 to TRBJ1-2; the D gene is possibly TRBD1 (5 bases). V lost 3 bases and J lost 7, with 12 bases in between. The CDR3 has 13 amino acids. In nucleotides, the CDR3 is TGTGCCAGCAGTTTGGGGGGGGATCGTGGCTACACCTTC. Its protein is CASSLGGDRGYTF.

The chain uses TRBV3-1 and TRBJ2-1; 7 bases align to TRBD1. This CDR3 has 15 amino acids. Looked up from germline, CDR1 is LGHDT and CDR2 is YNNKEL (reference sequence). V was clipped by 3 bases and J by 2 bases; unmatched bases: 4. CDR3 sequence: CASSHRDSTYNEQFF. CDR3 DNA sequence: TGTGCCAGCAGCCACCGGGACAGCACCTACAATGAGCAGTTCTTC.

The chain recombines TRBV2 with TRBJ2-1; TRBD2 might be the D (5 bases). V shed 4 bases and J shed 3 bases, with 10 bases lying between them. From germline, CDR1 is SNHLY and CDR2 FYNNEI. CDR3 length: 14 residues. CDR3 DNA: TGTGCCAGCAGTGGGCCAACTAGCTACAATGAGCAGTTCTTC. It is translated as CASSGPTSYNEQFF.

The CDR3: CASSHIPSDEKLFF. CDR3 in DNA: TGCGCCAGCAGCCATATCCCGTCGGATGAAAAACTGTTTTTT. The gene calls are TRBV4-3 and TRBJ1-4; no clear D. With 3 bases removed from V and 6 bases from J, the gap between germline ends came to 11 bases. Germline V gene data show CDR1 as LGHNA and CDR2 as YSLEER. This CDR3 spans 14 amino acids.

At least ten counts were recorded for this clonotype. This chain links TRBV11-2 with TRBJ2-2; the match to TRBD2 covers 11 bases. Trimming cost V 5 bases and J 5 bases; bases outside gene matches: 7. Germline V gives CDR1 SGHAT, CDR2 FQNNGV. The CDR3 loop spans 16 amino acids. The CDR3, as DNA: TGTGCCAGCAGCCGCCCGGGACTAGCGGTTACCGGGGAGCTGTTTTTT. Translating it yields CASSRPGLAVTGELFF. The full variable domain, rest sourced from reference TRBV11-2 and TRBJ2-2, is EAGVAQSPRYKIIEKRQSVAFWCNPISGHATLYWYQQILGQGPKLLIQFQNNGVVDDSQLPKDRFSAERLKGVDSTLKIQPAKLEDSAVYLCASSRPGLAVTGELFFGEGSRLTVL.

The CDR3 DNA follows: TGCGCCAGCAGCCAAGGTCTAGACAGGGGCTATGAGCCCCAGCATTTT. Protein: CASSQGLDRGYEPQHF. V gene TRBV4-3 combines with J gene TRBJ1-5, with 8 bases identical to TRBD1. The CDR3 is 16 amino acids. Germline loops: CDR1 LGHNA, CDR2 YSLEER. Losses at the gene ends were 1 base for V and 8 bases for J; bases not matched to a gene: 10.

In this sample, this clonotype turned up many times. This chain links TRBV28 with TRBJ1-6; D is ambiguous. The CDR3 spans 12 residues. The V end lost 7 bases, the J end lost 2 bases, and 3 bases lay between the germline ends. Germline CDR1 reads MDHEN; CDR2 reads SYDVKM. DNA of the CDR3: TGTGCCAGCACGGCCTATAATTCACCCCTCCACTTT. Translating gives CASTAYNSPLHF.

This clonotype showed up just a few times. The chain uses TRBV4-3 and TRBJ2-1, with TRBD2 identical over 13 bases. This CDR3 has 21 residues. Germline V gene sequence: CDR1 LGHNA, CDR2 YSLEER. V lost 2 bases to trimming and J lost 0 bases; unmatched junction nucleotides: 13. For the CDR3, the DNA is TGCGCCAGCAGCCAACGACCCCGACTAGCGGGAGGATTGAGCTCCTACAATGAGCAGTTCTTC. Translation gives CASSQRPRLAGGLSSYNEQFF.

This chain links TRBV30 with TRBJ1-2, with D unresolved. Germline V gives CDR1 GTSNPN, CDR2 SVGIG (reference sequence). This CDR3 contains 11 residues. Trimming removed 3 bases from V and 8 bases from J, with 10 bases in between. This chain's CDR3 is CAWSLVWGYTF. CDR3 in DNA: TGTGCCTGGAGCCTGGTCTGGGGCTACACCTTC.

This clonotype was seen only a few times. V usage is TRBV27 and J usage is TRBJ2-2; TRBD2 matches at 8 bases. The germline V gene has CDR1 MNHEY and CDR2 SMNVEV (reference sequence). With V trimmed by 5 bases and J by 3 bases, 14 bases remained unmatched. This CDR3 is built from 18 residues. The CDR3 DNA sequence: TGTGCCAGCAGTCCCGCCCGCCCAGCGGGAGAAGACACCGGGGAGCTGTTTTTT. Translation: CASSPARPAGEDTGELFF.

This rearrangement joins TRBV20-1 to TRBJ2-3; TRBD2 agrees at 9 bases. The germline CDR1 and CDR2 sequences are DFQATT and SNEGSKA (reference sequence). There are 12 residues in the CDR3. The V and J ends lost 7 bases and 8 bases, in that order; junction bases with no gene match: 7. The CDR3 here is CSGLAGPLTQYF. CDR3 DNA sequence: TGCAGTGGGCTAGCGGGACCCCTTACGCAGTATTTT.

There are many counts of this clonotype. This rearrangement joins TRBV27 to TRBJ2-7; D gene ambiguous. The germline gives CDR1 MNHEY, CDR2 SMNVEV (reference sequence). This CDR3 has 13 amino acids. Trimming removed 2 bases from V and 5 bases from J, with 10 bases in between. The CDR3 nucleotides read TGTGCCAGCAGTTTAAAGGAAACTAACGAGCAGTACTTC. The encoded protein is CASSLKETNEQYF.

The chain couples TRBV7-2 to TRBJ1-1; D is undetermined. The germline gives CDR1 SGHTA, CDR2 FQGNSA. CDR3 length equals 15 residues. Trimming took off 4 bases at V and 0 bases at J, with 12 bases between the two ends. The CDR3 DNA sequence: TGTGCCAGCAGCTCCTCGGTGGGAGTGAACACTGAAGCTTTCTTT. Amino acids: CASSSSVGVNTEAFF.

The chain recombines TRBV19 with TRBJ1-6; unclear D gene. The CDR3 has 16 amino acids. Germline CDR1 LNHDA, CDR2 SQIVND (reference sequence). Trimming stripped 7 bases from V and 0 bases from J, with 13 bases between. DNA for the CDR3: TGTGCCAGTAAGGAGACGGCGAGCTCCTATAATTCACCCCTCCACTTT. It is translated as CASKETASSYNSPLHF.

The V call is TRBV5-1, the J call TRBJ2-7, with 9 bases fitting TRBD1. CDR1 and CDR2 (germline): SGHRS, YFSETQ. Unmatched junction bases numbered 9, after V lost 4 bases and J lost 1 base. CDR3 size: 16 residues. The CDR3 loop reads CASSIIPTGGSYEQYF. For the CDR3, the DNA is TGCGCCAGCAGCATCATCCCGACAGGGGGTTCCTACGAGCAGTACTTC.

This clonotype was seen ten or more times. The chain combines TRBV7-9 with TRBJ2-2, with TRBD1 matching 9 bases. Germline V gene sequence: CDR1 SEHNR, CDR2 FQNEAQ (reference sequence). The CDR3 runs to 16 residues. Trimming at V came to 3 bases and at J to 1 base, leaving 3 bases not matched to a gene. The CDR3 DNA is TGTGCCAGCAGCTTCAGGGACAGGGAGAACACCGGGGAGCTGTTTTTT. This translates into CASSFRDRENTGELFF.

This clonotype was observed many times. The chain is built from TRBV6-1 and TRBJ2-1; tentative D call: TRBD2 (7 bases). Germline loops: CDR1 MNHNS, CDR2 SASEGT. V gave up 7 bases and J gave up 5 bases, with 18 bases separating them. This CDR3 contains 15 residues. CDR3 loop: CASTNGLGGHNEQFF. DNA for the CDR3: TGTGCCAGCACCAACGGACTAGGGGGGCACAATGAGCAGTTCTTC.

This clonotype was counted between two and nine times. The chain employs TRBV28 and TRBJ2-1, with D perhaps TRBD1 (6 bases). This CDR3 comprises 14 residues. The V and J ends lost 5 bases and 9 bases respectively, with 17 bases between them. Per germline, CDR1 MDHEN and CDR2 SYDVKM. Written as DNA, the CDR3 is TGTGCCAGCAGTACTACCCGCTTGGGGGCTGAGCAGTTCTTC. This gives the protein CASSTTRLGAEQFF.